The 20 T cell receptor beta chains in this list originate from one sample, sequenced in a study of blood T cell repertoires in COVID-19. Sequencing was performed with immunoSEQ multiplex PCR; in TCRdb, only in-frame clones are kept and a portion is missing. Seen here are more than 200,000 clones, around 90% observed once, and the top ten hold 2% to 3%. The sequenced sample was peripheral blood. The origin of the receptors is a man in his thirties or forties with COVID-19, enrolled during active disease.

The chain uses TRBV24-1 and TRBJ2-1, with 7 positions matching TRBD2. CDR1 and CDR2 (germline): KGHDR, SFDVKD. The V segment lost 6 bases and the J segment 1 base; nucleotides outside the gene matches: 2. CDR3 length: 14 amino acids. CDR3 coding DNA: TGTGCCACCAGTCCAGCGGGGTCCTACAATGAGCAGTTCTTC. It yields the protein CATSPAGSYNEQFF.

CDR3 coding DNA: TGTGCCAGCTCACAAACCCCAGGGGGAAATGAGCAGTTCTTC. This translates into CASSQTPGGNEQFF. The chain joins TRBV18 to TRBJ2-1; TRBD1 matches at 7 bases. CDR1 KGHSH and CDR2 LQKENI come from the germline V gene. CDR3 length: 14 residues. Trimming at V came to 4 bases and at J to 7 bases, leaving 7 bases not matched to a gene.

This clone was recorded only once. The chain uses TRBV6-5 and TRBJ1-1; D is possibly TRBD1 (6 bases). The CDR3 totals 14 residues. V was trimmed by 6 bases and J by 7 bases, leaving 18 bases between them. Germline CDR1 and CDR2: MNHEY and SVGAGI. DNA of the CDR3: TGTGCCAGCAGGAAGACAGGACCACCCTATGAAGCTTTCTTT. Residues: CASRKTGPPYEAFF.

This clone is a singleton in its sample. The chain joins TRBV11-2 to TRBJ1-2; TRBD1 might be the D (6 bases). CDR3 length: 16 amino acids. Germline V lookup: CDR1 SGHAT, CDR2 FQNNGV. V dropped 0 bases and J dropped 3 bases, with 14 bases sitting between them. The CDR3 bases are TGTGCCAGCAGCTTAGATCCCTTGACAGGATACTATGGCTACACCTTC. Protein sequence: CASSLDPLTGYYGYTF.

The chain links TRBV27 to TRBJ2-5, with D unclear. Germline V lookup: CDR1 MNHEY, CDR2 SMNVEV (reference sequence). This CDR3 is built from 13 residues. V was pared by 5 bases and J by 4 bases, with 11 bases between. CDR3 sequence: CASSAPPRETQYF. As DNA, the CDR3 is TGTGCCAGCAGTGCCCCCCCGCGAGAGACCCAGTACTTC.

The chain links TRBV29-1 to TRBJ1-2, with TRBD1 matching over 7 bases. V shed 2 bases, J shed 5 bases, and the junction held 5 bases outside the gene matches. The CDR3 is 13 amino acids. Germline CDR1 SQVTM, CDR2 ANQGSEA. DNA for the CDR3: TGCAGCGTTGAATGGACAGGCACGTATGGCTACACCTTC. Translation: CSVEWTGTYGYTF.

This clone was picked up many times. The V gene is TRBV5-4, the J gene TRBJ1-2, with unresolved D. This CDR3 is built from 12 residues. The V gene lost 2 bases and the J gene lost 7 bases, with 9 bases spanning the gap. Germline loops: CDR1 SGHNT, CDR2 YYREEE (reference sequence). The chain's CDR3 is CASSFQEIGYTF. The CDR3 DNA reads as TGTGCCAGCAGCTTCCAGGAAATTGGCTACACCTTC.

The chain recombines TRBV18 with TRBJ1-5, with 10 bases identical to TRBD1. CDR1 and CDR2 (germline): KGHSH, LQKENI. There are 19 residues in the CDR3. The ends lost 2 bases at V and 6 bases at J; junction bases unmatched: 16. CDR3 DNA sequence: TGTGCCAGCTCACCAACCGGGACAGGGGTTGATCTGCGGGGTCAGCCCCAGCATTTT. It is translated as CASSPTGTGVDLRGQPQHF.

The V gene is TRBV19, the J gene TRBJ1-5, with TRBD1 matching 10 bases. The CDR3 sequence is 17 residues long. Germline V gives CDR1 LNHDA, CDR2 SQIVND (reference sequence). V trimming: 4 bases; J trimming: 4 bases; junction bases outside the gene matches: 10. The CDR3, as DNA: TGTGCCAGTAGTAGGCCCGGGACAGGGGCTCTAAATCAGCCCCAGCATTTT. It is translated as CASSRPGTGALNQPQHF. Supplemented by reference TRBV19 and TRBJ1-5, the full variable domain reads DGGITQSPKYLFRKEGQNVTLSCEQNLNHDAMYWYRQDPGQGLRLIYYSQIVNDFQKGDIAEGYSVSREKKESFPLTVTSAQKNPTAFYLCASSRPGTGALNQPQHFGDGTRLSIL.

The CDR3 sequence is CASSSPGQSVGTEAFF. The CDR3 DNA reads as TGTGCCAGCAGTTCCCCGGGACAATCAGTCGGTACTGAAGCTTTCTTT. The chain recombines TRBV6-6 with TRBJ1-1, with D perhaps TRBD1 (6 bases). Germline V gives CDR1 MNHNY, CDR2 SVGAGI (reference sequence). V gave up 4 bases and J gave up 5 bases, with 20 bases separating them. The CDR3 runs 16 residues.

The CDR3 coding sequence is TGTGCCAGCAGTGAATTCGGCGGGGAGCTGTTTTTT. Translation gives CASSEFGGELFF. The V and J genes are TRBV25-1 and TRBJ2-2; no firm D call. This CDR3 contains 12 residues. V was trimmed by 1 base and J by 7 bases, leaving 4 bases between them. Germline lookup yields CDR1 MGHDK and CDR2 SYGVNS.

This chain joins TRBV9 and TRBJ2-3; 9 nucleotides line up with TRBD2. CDR1 SGDLS and CDR2 YYNGEE come from the germline V gene. Trimming removed 5 bases from V and 0 bases from J; junction bases left unmatched: 7. The CDR3 is 16 amino acids. Here the CDR3 reads CASSFRTSASTDTQYF. CDR3 in DNA: TGTGCCAGCAGTTTCCGGACTAGCGCGAGCACAGATACGCAGTATTTT.

V gene TRBV7-6 combines with J gene TRBJ2-1; D is perhaps TRBD1 (6 bases). This CDR3 is 15 amino acids long. V was pared by 1 base and J by 5 bases, with 12 bases between. Germline V gene lookup returns CDR1 SGHVS and CDR2 FNYEAQ. CDR3 sequence (DNA): TGTGCCAGCAGCTTAGACTGGGACATCGACAATGAGCAGTTCTTC. It yields the protein CASSLDWDIDNEQFF.

CDR3: CASSQRGHITEAFF. The CDR3, as DNA: TGTGCCAGCAGCCAAAGGGGGCATATCACTGAAGCTTTCTTT. The J gene is TRBJ1-1, the V gene TRBV5-4; 7 nucleotides align to TRBD1. The CDR3 totals 14 residues. Losses at the gene ends were 4 bases for V and 4 bases for J; bases not matched to a gene: 7. Germline V gives CDR1 SGHNT, CDR2 YYREEE (reference sequence).

The chain joins TRBV6-6 to TRBJ1-4; TRBD1 might be the D (5 bases). Germline V lookup: CDR1 MNHNY, CDR2 SVGAGI (reference sequence). V was shortened by 4 bases and J by 8 bases, with 14 bases between the two germline ends. The length of the CDR3 is 14 residues. CDR3 nucleotide sequence: TGTGCCAGCAGTTCCGGACATCGTCGGGAAAAACTGTTTTTT. Translating it yields CASSSGHRREKLFF.

This clone occurred once. V and J are TRBV11-2 and TRBJ2-1; 7 bases map to TRBD1. The V segment lost 5 bases and the J segment 3 bases; nucleotides outside the gene matches: 4. Germline V gene sequence: CDR1 SGHAT, CDR2 FQNNGV. The CDR3 totals 14 residues. The CDR3 nucleotides are TGTGCCAGCAGCACGACAGGGAACTACAATGAGCAGTTCTTC. Amino acid sequence: CASSTTGNYNEQFF. Full variable domain (remainder filled in from reference TRBV11-2 and TRBJ2-1): EAGVAQSPRYKIIEKRQSVAFWCNPISGHATLYWYQQILGQGPKLLIQFQNNGVVDDSQLPKDRFSAERLKGVDSTLKIQPAKLEDSAVYLCASSTTGNYNEQFFGPGTRLTVL.

This clone was recorded only once. The chain carries TRBV7-2 and TRBJ2-7; D is possibly TRBD1 (5 bases). Germline V gene sequence: CDR1 SGHTA, CDR2 FQGNSA. The CDR3 loop spans 13 amino acids. Trimming removed 6 bases at V and 3 bases at J, with 12 bases between. The DNA for the CDR3 is TGTGCCAGCAGTCATTCCCAGGGCTACGAGCAGTACTTC. Its protein product is CASSHSQGYEQYF.

The CDR3 DNA reads as TGTGCCAGCAGGCAGCGGGGGCGCCGCACAGATACGCAGTATTTT. This sequence encodes CASRQRGRRTDTQYF. V gene TRBV5-6 combines with J gene TRBJ2-3; 8 nucleotides align to TRBD2. Germline lookup yields CDR1 SGHDT and CDR2 YYEEEE. V shed 5 bases and J 1 base; nucleotides not matched to a gene: 6. CDR3 length: 15 residues.

J is TRBJ1-2 and V is TRBV9; TRBD1 is a possible D gene (6 bases). Germline loops: CDR1 SGDLS, CDR2 YYNGEE. The CDR3 extends over 22 amino acids. V lost 0 bases to trimming and J lost 4 bases, with 34 bases between them. The CDR3 sequence is CASSVGSIGQTLGARSFYGYTF. CDR3 in DNA: TGTGCCAGCAGCGTAGGATCGATTGGACAGACCCTTGGGGCCCGCTCCTTCTATGGCTACACCTTC.

The rearrangement uses TRBV5-6 and TRBJ1-6; the match to TRBD1 covers 7 bases. The CDR3 has 16 amino acids. V was pared by 5 bases and J by 0 bases, with 5 bases of the junction left unmatched. Per the germline V gene, CDR1 is SGHDT and CDR2 is YYEEEE. The CDR3: CASRAAGGSYNSPLHF. CDR3 bases: TGTGCCAGCAGGGCGGCAGGGGGCTCCTATAATTCACCCCTCCACTTT.